Shown below are 28 T cell receptor beta chains from a single sample sequenced in a study of cytomegalovirus exposure and HLA in healthy donors. PCR used 60 Vbeta primers and 13 Jbeta primers. Sequenced by immunoSEQ multiplex PCR; TCRdb stores in-frame clones only, minus some. The table includes about 200,000 clones, 82% detected once. The sample taken for sequencing was PBMCs. Source of these receptors: a boy aged 2 to 9 in good health and CMV-seronegative.

The J gene is TRBJ1-3, the V gene TRBV7-9; no clear D gene. CDR3 length equals 13 residues. The germline gives CDR1 SEHNR, CDR2 FQNEAQ (reference sequence). V shed 8 bases and J shed 2 bases, with 10 bases lying between them. The CDR3, as DNA: TGTGCCAGCCTTCGTACTACTGGAAACACCATATATTTT. Protein product: CASLRTTGNTIYF.

The chain joins TRBV15 to TRBJ2-1; D remains ambiguous. The CDR3 runs 15 residues. V shed 2 bases and J shed 8 bases, with 16 bases lying between them. Germline-derived CDR1 and CDR2 are LNHNV and YYDKDF (reference sequence). CDR3: CATSRSPQRSHEQFF. CDR3 DNA sequence: TGTGCCACCAGCAGATCACCCCAGCGCTCGCATGAGCAGTTCTTC. Drawing the rest from reference TRBV15 and TRBJ2-1, the complete variable domain is DAMVIQNPRYQVTQFGKPVTLSCSQTLNHNVMYWYQQKSSQAPKLLFHYYDKDFNNEADTPDNFQSRRPNTSFCFLDIRSPGLGDTAMYLCATSRSPQRSHEQFFGPGTRLTVL.

The chain joins TRBV6-6 to TRBJ1-6, with 7 bases lining up with TRBD1. Germline trimming cut 6 bases from V and 9 bases from J; bases unmatched to any gene: 11. This CDR3 has 15 amino acids. CDR1 and CDR2 from the germline V gene are MNHNY and SVGAGI (reference sequence). CDR3 nucleotide sequence: TGTGCCAGCAGCCGCGAGGGGGCAGGGAGTTCACCCCTCCACTTT. Translated: CASSREGAGSSPLHF.

V is TRBV4-1 and J is TRBJ2-3; 8 bases are shared with TRBD2. CDR3 length equals 15 residues. Trimming cost V 4 bases and J 1 base; bases outside gene matches: 4. From germline, CDR1 is MGHRA and CDR2 YSYEKL. The CDR3 DNA sequence: TGCGCCAGCAGCCCGGGGGGGGTTGGCACAGATACGCAGTATTTT. Translation: CASSPGGVGTDTQYF.

The chain recombines TRBV5-1 with TRBJ1-2; the D gene is possibly TRBD1 (5 bases). Trimming took off 1 base at V and 6 bases at J, with 13 bases between the two ends. Germline V lookup: CDR1 SGHRS, CDR2 YFSETQ. This CDR3 contains 14 residues. CDR3 DNA: TGCGCCAGCAGCTTGAGCGGGGTGGGGGATGGCTACACCTTC. Its translation: CASSLSGVGDGYTF. Full variable domain (outside the CDR3, taken from reference TRBV5-1 and TRBJ1-2): KAGVTQTPRYLIKTRGQQVTLSCSPISGHRSVSWYQQTPGQGLQFLFEYFSETQRNKGNFPGRFSGRQFSNSRSEMNVSTLELGDSALYLCASSLSGVGDGYTFGSGTRLTVV.

In DNA form, the CDR3 reads TGTGCCTGGAGTGTACCCTGGTGGGGCAGGGGAGCCGACAATGAGCAGTTCTTC. It translates to CAWSVPWWGRGADNEQFF. The chain links TRBV30 to TRBJ2-1, with D maybe TRBD1 (6 bases). CDR1 is GTSNPN and CDR2 is SVGIG in the germline V gene (reference sequence). This CDR3 comprises 18 residues. Trimming took 0 bases from V and 5 from J, leaving 23 bases between them.

V and J are TRBV5-1 and TRBJ1-1; no clear D gene. V gave up 1 base and J gave up 2 bases, with 9 bases separating them. The CDR3 covers 14 residues. The germline CDR1 and CDR2 sequences are SGHRS and YFSETQ. CDR3 protein: CASSLITGNTEAFF. The CDR3 DNA reads as TGCGCCAGCAGCTTGATCACGGGAAACACTGAAGCTTTCTTT.

Of note for this clone: The sample contains more than one DNA sequence encoding this CDR3. The chain uses TRBV4-3 and TRBJ2-5, with unresolved D. V was trimmed by 0 bases and J by 9 bases, leaving 14 bases between them. The CDR3 contains 14 residues. CDR1 and CDR2 from the germline V gene are LGHNA and YSLEER. The CDR3 region is CASSQDWKVGAQYF. Written as DNA, the CDR3 is TGCGCCAGCAGCCAAGATTGGAAGGTGGGCGCCCAGTACTTC.

The chain is built from TRBV7-6 and TRBJ1-4, with D unclear. The germline CDR1 and CDR2 sequences are SGHVS and FNYEAQ. The CDR3 is 14 residues long. V was cut by 4 bases and J by 8 bases, with 14 bases left in between. CDR3 sequence (DNA): TGTGCCAGCAGCTCGGGAGGGCGAGGAGAAAAACTGTTTTTT. It codes for CASSSGGRGEKLFF.

V usage is TRBV14 and J usage is TRBJ2-1; D perhaps matches TRBD1 (6 bases). The V gene lost 4 bases and the J gene lost 13 bases, with 17 bases spanning the gap. The CDR3 spans 13 residues. Germline V gene lookup returns CDR1 SGHDN and CDR2 FVKESK. This chain's CDR3 is CASSLIQGINQFF. CDR3 coding DNA: TGTGCCAGCAGCCTGATACAGGGAATCAATCAGTTCTTC.

V gene TRBV5-1 combines with J gene TRBJ2-5, with a weak D call TRBD2 (6 bases). Germline loops: CDR1 SGHRS, CDR2 YFSETQ. The CDR3 runs 14 residues. Trimming stripped 4 bases from V and 1 base from J, with 11 bases between. The chain's CDR3 is CASSPGTPQETQYF. The CDR3 DNA reads TGCGCCAGCAGCCCTGGGACTCCCCAAGAGACCCAGTACTTC.

In regard to this clone: The junction shows a germline mismatch at one end, possibly a read error. The chain has TRBV2 and TRBJ1-3; a weak D match, TRBD1 (5 bases). In germline, CDR1 is SNHLY, CDR2 FYNNEI. This CDR3 has 14 amino acids. The CDR3 protein is CASSEDSFGNTIYF. In nucleotides, the CDR3 is TGTGCCAGCAGCGAAGACAGTTTCGGAAACACCATATATTTT. The full variable domain, its missing parts supplied by reference TRBV2 and TRBJ1-3, is EPEVTQTPSHQVTQMGQEVILRCVPISNHLYFYWYRQILGQKVEFLVSFYNNEISEKSEIFDDQFSVERPDGSNFTLKIRSTKLEDSAMYFCASSEDSFGNTIYFGEGSWLTVV.

The chain employs TRBV7-3 and TRBJ2-3; TRBD1 aligns across 8 bases. The J segment lost 8 bases and the V segment lost 4 bases, leaving 5 bases of the junction unmatched. The CDR3 has 13 residues. From germline, CDR1 is SGHTA and CDR2 FQGTGA. DNA for the CDR3: TGTGCCAGCAGCTCTGCACAGGGGGGTACGCAGTATTTT. This gives the protein CASSSAQGGTQYF.

V gene TRBV14 combines with J gene TRBJ2-7, with 8 bases identical to TRBD1. Germline V lookup: CDR1 SGHDN, CDR2 FVKESK. V lost 1 base, J lost 7 bases, and 6 bases stayed unmatched. The CDR3 sequence is 14 residues long. CDR3 in amino acids: CASSQGTGFREQYF. In DNA, the CDR3 is TGTGCCAGCAGCCAAGGGACAGGGTTTCGGGAGCAGTACTTC.

The genes are TRBV2 and TRBJ2-3; 7 bases agree with TRBD2. In germline, CDR1 is SNHLY, CDR2 FYNNEI. Losses at the gene ends were 6 bases for V and 2 bases for J; bases not matched to a gene: 8. There are 15 residues in the CDR3. CDR3 nucleotides: TGTGCCAGCAGCGGGGGGTCCCTCCCCACAGATACGCAGTATTTT. This encodes CASSGGSLPTDTQYF.

This chain connects TRBV29-1 to TRBJ1-6; 7 bases align to TRBD1. V was pared by 7 bases and J by 8 bases, with 5 bases of the junction left unmatched. Germline V lookup: CDR1 SQVTM, CDR2 ANQGSEA. The CDR3 runs to 12 residues. In DNA form, the CDR3 reads TGCAGCGCTGGGACAGCGGATTCACCCCTCCACTTT. The encoded protein is CSAGTADSPLHF.

The CDR3 DNA is TGTGCCAGCAGGGGGACAGGGGACAATGAGCAGTTCTTC. Translating gives CASRGTGDNEQFF. This rearrangement joins TRBV7-9 to TRBJ2-1; 10 positions agree with TRBD1. The CDR3 spans 13 residues. The trim removed 6 bases at V and 5 bases at J, leaving 1 base unmatched. CDR1 and CDR2 from the germline V gene are SEHNR and FQNEAQ (reference sequence).

This chain uses TRBV19 with TRBJ1-4, with D possibly matching TRBD1 (5 bases). The ends were cut back, 3 bases at V and 8 bases at J, with 16 bases in the middle. CDR1 is LNHDA and CDR2 is SQIVND in the germline V gene (reference sequence). The CDR3 sequence is 15 residues long. CDR3 DNA sequence: TGTGCCAGTAGTATGGGGAGGGGTGGAGTAGAAAAACTGTTTTTT. This translates into CASSMGRGGVEKLFF. Combining the CDR3 with reference TRBV19 and TRBJ1-4 gives the whole variable domain DGGITQSPKYLFRKEGQNVTLSCEQNLNHDAMYWYRQDPGQGLRLIYYSQIVNDFQKGDIAEGYSVSREKKESFPLTVTSAQKNPTAFYLCASSMGRGGVEKLFFGSGTQLSVL.

The chain couples TRBV7-2 to TRBJ2-4, with 7 bases aligning to TRBD1. The CDR3 runs to 12 residues. V shed 1 base and J 12 bases; nucleotides not matched to a gene: 3. Germline lookup yields CDR1 SGHTA and CDR2 FQGNSA. The CDR3 nucleotides read TGTGCCAGCAGCTTAGGACAGGGAAGTCAGTACTTC. Protein: CASSLGQGSQYF.

The chain links TRBV2 to TRBJ2-3, with TRBD2 identical over 11 bases. The CDR3 length is 16 residues. The germline V gene has CDR1 SNHLY and CDR2 FYNNEI. Unmatched junction bases numbered 5, after V lost 5 bases and J lost 1 base. The CDR3 region is CASSRSTSGGTDTQYF. The CDR3 nucleotides read TGTGCCAGCAGTCGATCGACTAGCGGGGGCACAGATACGCAGTATTTT.

The chain uses TRBV4-1 and TRBJ1-4; TRBD1 might be the D (6 bases). Trimming took 1 base from V and 3 from J, leaving 6 bases between them. The CDR3 runs to 14 residues. The germline V gene has CDR1 MGHRA and CDR2 YSYEKL. CDR3 protein: CASSQGTANEKLFF. CDR3 DNA sequence: TGCGCCAGCAGCCAAGGGACAGCTAATGAAAAACTGTTTTTT.

The rearrangement joins TRBV2 to TRBJ1-1, with D unresolved. Germline-derived CDR1 and CDR2 are SNHLY and FYNNEI. CDR3 length equals 13 residues. With 3 bases removed from V and 5 bases from J, the gap between germline ends came to 10 bases. CDR3 amino acids: CASSDNGKTEAFF. The CDR3 DNA sequence: TGTGCCAGCAGTGACAACGGTAAAACTGAAGCTTTCTTT.

The genes are TRBV6-6 and TRBJ1-6; 9 nucleotides agree with TRBD1. The V gene's germline CDR1 is MNHNY and CDR2 SVGAGI (reference sequence). Trimming at V came to 6 bases and at J to 7 bases, leaving 4 bases not matched to a gene. The CDR3 is 14 amino acids. In DNA, the CDR3 is TGTGCCAGCAGCCCGGGACAGGGAAATTCACCCCTCCACTTT. It specifies CASSPGQGNSPLHF.

The V and J genes are TRBV7-2 and TRBJ2-3; TRBD2 matches at 14 bases. Germline CDR1 SGHTA, CDR2 FQGNSA. The CDR3 runs 16 residues. With 5 bases clipped from V and 3 bases from J, the junction kept 4 bases outside the gene matches. CDR3 in amino acids: CASSRRLAGGTDTQYF. Here the CDR3 DNA reads TGTGCCAGCAGCCGACGACTAGCGGGGGGGACAGATACGCAGTATTTT.

The CDR3, as DNA: TGTGCCAGCAGCCCCCGGTTCGGACAGGGCGCCCAAAACATTCAGTACTTC. Its translation: CASSPRFGQGAQNIQYF. The genes are TRBV11-2 and TRBJ2-4; 8 bases align to TRBD1. Germline CDR1 SGHAT, CDR2 FQNNGV. Trimming at V came to 5 bases and at J to 5 bases, leaving 14 bases not matched to a gene. The CDR3 has 17 amino acids.

The chain combines TRBV2 with TRBJ2-5; weak D call: TRBD2 (6 bases). The germline gives CDR1 SNHLY, CDR2 FYNNEI. The CDR3 sequence is 13 residues long. V was pared by 6 bases and J by 1 base, with 9 bases between. The CDR3 protein is CASSMGLQETQYF. As DNA, the CDR3 is TGTGCCAGCAGCATGGGACTCCAAGAGACCCAGTACTTC.

The V gene is TRBV30, the J gene TRBJ2-2, with D unresolved. In germline, CDR1 is GTSNPN, CDR2 SVGIG (reference sequence). This CDR3 contains 14 residues. Deletions cut 3 bases from V and 1 base from J, with 9 bases between. Here the CDR3 reads CAWSVSLNTGELFF. The DNA for the CDR3 is TGTGCCTGGAGCGTCTCCCTGAACACCGGGGAGCTGTTTTTT.

The rearrangement joins TRBV9 to TRBJ1-1, with D perhaps TRBD1 (5 bases). Germline V gives CDR1 SGDLS, CDR2 YYNGEE. V was trimmed by 0 bases and J by 4 bases, leaving 13 bases between them. This CDR3 region has 15 residues. As DNA, the CDR3 is TGTGCCAGCAGCGTAGATCCGGGGGGGGGCACTGAAGCTTTCTTT. Residues: CASSVDPGGGTEAFF.